Below, one T cell receptor (beta chain) is given with its context. The antigen is undetermined. The sample is drawn from a study of shared clonotypes between healthy human individuals. Notes on the study in general: Researchers sampled only blood; tissue repertoires likely differ.

Profiled with immunoSEQ multiplex PCR; TCRdb holds only in-frame clones, not every one. The sample holds roughly 2,300,000 clones; about 90% are singletons and the top ten take 0.37%. CDR3 length: 16 residues. Germline assignment: CDR1 SGDLS and CDR2 YYNGEE. The ends lost 3 bases at V and 6 bases at J; junction bases unmatched: 11. J is TRBJ2-1 and V is TRBV9, with TRBD2 matching 8 bases. This TCR was recovered from a man younger than 30 in good health. Some clones in this sample may be carry-over from other donors' samples. Material: naive CD4+ T cells from PBMCs. Subset specified: CD45RA+ positively selected. The CDR3 reads CASSGGIAGFSNEQFF. The CDR3 DNA reads TGTGCCAGCAGCGGGGGGATAGCGGGATTTTCCAATGAGCAGTTCTTC.